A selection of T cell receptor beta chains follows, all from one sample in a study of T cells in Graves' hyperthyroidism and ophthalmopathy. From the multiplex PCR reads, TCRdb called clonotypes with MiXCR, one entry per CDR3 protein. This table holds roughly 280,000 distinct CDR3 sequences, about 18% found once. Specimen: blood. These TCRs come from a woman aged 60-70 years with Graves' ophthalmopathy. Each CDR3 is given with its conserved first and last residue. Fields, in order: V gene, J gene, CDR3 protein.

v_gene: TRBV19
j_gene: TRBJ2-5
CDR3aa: CASSSGTANQETQYF

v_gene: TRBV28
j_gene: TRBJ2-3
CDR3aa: CASSPRLVEPDTQYF

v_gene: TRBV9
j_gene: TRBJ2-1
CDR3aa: CASSVGRANNEQFF

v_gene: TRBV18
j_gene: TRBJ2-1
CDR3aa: CASSPLPGLHNEQFF

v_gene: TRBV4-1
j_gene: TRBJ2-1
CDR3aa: CASSRTGSYNEQFF

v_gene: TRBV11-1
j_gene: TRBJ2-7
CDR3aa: CASSLASGAPYEQYF

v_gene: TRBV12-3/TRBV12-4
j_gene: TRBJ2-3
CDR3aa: CASRHAGGLTDTQYF

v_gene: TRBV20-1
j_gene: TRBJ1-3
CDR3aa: CSAKGPSSGNTIYF

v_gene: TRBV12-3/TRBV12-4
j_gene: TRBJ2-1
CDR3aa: CASSLTSGRFFNEQFF

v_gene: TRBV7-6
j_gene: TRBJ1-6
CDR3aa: CASSLLGDSPLHF

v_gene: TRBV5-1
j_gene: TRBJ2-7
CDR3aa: CASSIGTGGNEQYF

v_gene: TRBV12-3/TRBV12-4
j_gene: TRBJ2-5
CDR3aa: CASSLGLAGGQETQYF

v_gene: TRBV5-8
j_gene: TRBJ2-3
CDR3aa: CASSLGAGEMADTQYF

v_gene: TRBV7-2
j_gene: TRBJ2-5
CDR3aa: CASSPNPGTQETQYF

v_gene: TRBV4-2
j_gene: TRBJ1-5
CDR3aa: CASSQEGRANQPQHF

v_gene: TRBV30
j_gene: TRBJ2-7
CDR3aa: CAWASGGVSYEQYF

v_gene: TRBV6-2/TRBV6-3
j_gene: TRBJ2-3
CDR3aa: CASSYSRLAGGPSGTDTQYF

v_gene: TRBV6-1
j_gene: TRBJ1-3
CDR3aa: CASGGLLSGNTIYF

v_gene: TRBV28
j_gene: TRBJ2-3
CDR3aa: CASTGGTSTDTQYF

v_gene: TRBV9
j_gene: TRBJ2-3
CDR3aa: CASSVATGRADTQYF

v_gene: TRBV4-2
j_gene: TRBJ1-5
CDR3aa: CASSQDQGPYYQPQHF

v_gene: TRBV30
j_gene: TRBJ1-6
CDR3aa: CAWRLHSGGYYNSPLHF

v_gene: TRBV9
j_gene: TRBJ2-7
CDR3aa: CASSVRGTAYEQYF

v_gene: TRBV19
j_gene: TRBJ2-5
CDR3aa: CASSGQGQETQYF

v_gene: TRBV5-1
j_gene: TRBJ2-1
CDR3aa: CASSSGPADEQFF

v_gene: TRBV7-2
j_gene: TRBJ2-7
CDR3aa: CASSLEYEQYF

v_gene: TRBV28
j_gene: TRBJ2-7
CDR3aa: CASSSSFRGQGSYEQYF

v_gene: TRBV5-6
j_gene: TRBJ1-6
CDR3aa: CASSLYRSYNSPLHF

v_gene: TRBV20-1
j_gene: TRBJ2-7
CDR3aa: CSARAAGGSSYEQYF

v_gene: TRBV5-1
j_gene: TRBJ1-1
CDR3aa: CASSLAYLRGGGNVAFF

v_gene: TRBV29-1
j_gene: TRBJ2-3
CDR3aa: CSVQRGGTDTQYF

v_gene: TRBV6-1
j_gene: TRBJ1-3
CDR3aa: CASRKGLSSGNTIYF

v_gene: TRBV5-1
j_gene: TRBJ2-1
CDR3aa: CASSRDPRWYNEQFF

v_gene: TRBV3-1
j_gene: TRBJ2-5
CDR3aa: CASSQDSREEETQYF

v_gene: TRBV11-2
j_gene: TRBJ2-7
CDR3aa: CASNLLGQGASYEQYF

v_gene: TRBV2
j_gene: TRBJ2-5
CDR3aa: CASGSAKETQYF

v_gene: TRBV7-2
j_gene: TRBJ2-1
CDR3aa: CASSKDGGSYNEQFF